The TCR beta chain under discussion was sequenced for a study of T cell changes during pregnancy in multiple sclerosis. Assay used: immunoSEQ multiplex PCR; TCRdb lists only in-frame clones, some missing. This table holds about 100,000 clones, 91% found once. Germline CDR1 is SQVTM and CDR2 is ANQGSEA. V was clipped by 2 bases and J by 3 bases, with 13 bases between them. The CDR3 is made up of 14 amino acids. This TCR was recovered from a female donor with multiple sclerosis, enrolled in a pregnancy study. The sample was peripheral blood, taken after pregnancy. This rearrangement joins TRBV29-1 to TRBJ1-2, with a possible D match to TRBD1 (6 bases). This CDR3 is CSVECDRPYYGYTF. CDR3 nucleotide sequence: TGCAGCGTTGAATGTGACAGGCCGTACTATGGCTACACCTTC. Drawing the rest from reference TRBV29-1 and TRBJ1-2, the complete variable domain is SAVISQKPSRDICQRGTSLTIQCQVDSQVTMMFWYRQQPGQSLTLIATANQGSEATYESGFVIDKFPISRPNLTFSTLTVSNMSPEDSSIYLCSVECDRPYYGYTFGSGTRLTVV.